The 27 T cell receptor beta chains presented below share a single source sample, sequenced in a study of Ad26.COV2.S vaccination and SARS-CoV-2 variants (dated by TCRdb to the early 2020s). The method was the immunoSEQ multiplex PCR assay. TCRdb carries this immuneACCESS record with in-frame sequences only. Its versions omit some clonotypes, under half of them owing to an unresolved V gene in the studies checked, with the rest unexplained. This sample gives 440,000 or so clones in total; roughly nine tenths of them show up just once. The ten largest clones capture around 1.8% of the sample. The intended sense of this specimen's treatment or condition label: some 19 received Ad26.COV2.S at low or high dose, single or two shots; 5 received placebo; per-sample allocation not given. For vaccine and placebo recipients, the sequenced repertoires came from samples collected on day 63 after the first injection.

The material sequenced was peripheral blood, taken in a trial of Ad26.COV2.S vaccine versus placebo. These receptors originate from a person between 18 and 65 years old who received the Ad26.COV2.S COVID-19 vaccine or a placebo.

This chain's CDR3 is CASSQGQGNYEQYF. CDR3 nucleotide sequence: TGCGCCAGCAGCCAAGGACAGGGGAACTACGAGCAGTACTTC. The chain recombines TRBV4-1 with TRBJ2-7; 8 bases agree with TRBD1. The CDR3 runs 14 residues. The junction had 2 bases not matched to a gene; V was cut back by 1 base and J by 3 bases. Germline V CDR1 and CDR2: MGHRA, YSYEKL.

Worth noting for this clone: In the same sample, other DNA sequences code for this CDR3. This sequence joins TRBV18 and TRBJ1-4; D possibly corresponds to TRBD1 (5 bases). Germline V gene sequence: CDR1 KGHSH, CDR2 LQKENI. V lost 3 bases and J 4 bases, leaving 9 bases between the germline ends. The CDR3 covers 14 residues. The CDR3 DNA follows: TGTGCCAGCTCACCGGGGGGACTTAATGAAAAACTGTTTTTT. This sequence encodes CASSPGGLNEKLFF.

This chain uses TRBV6-5 with TRBJ2-7; the match to TRBD2 covers 12 bases. The CDR3 totals 16 residues. Germline assignment: CDR1 MNHEY and CDR2 SVGAGI. V dropped 2 bases and J dropped 6; count of bases not matched to a gene: 8. CDR3 in DNA: TGTGCCAGCAGTTACACACGACTAGCGGGAGTCTCCGAGCAGTACTTC. Translation gives CASSYTRLAGVSEQYF.

This clone was recorded a few times. In DNA form, the CDR3 reads TGTGCCAGCAGCTTTTTTGGGAAGACTGAAGCTTTCTTT. This codes for CASSFFGKTEAFF. This chain uses TRBV5-8 with TRBJ1-1; D gene unclear. This CDR3 region has 13 residues. V lost 2 bases to trimming and J lost 5 bases, with 10 bases between them. From germline, CDR1 is SGHTS and CDR2 YDEGEE.

This clone was seen just once. V and J are TRBV18 and TRBJ1-5; a possible D gene is TRBD1 (5 bases). The V end was cut by 3 bases, the J end by 2 bases, with 17 bases between. The CDR3 is 17 residues long. The germline CDR1 and CDR2 sequences are KGHSH and LQKENI. The CDR3 DNA is TGTGCCAGCTCACCCACCGGGACTGGAGTCGGCAATCAGCCCCAGCATTTT. Translated: CASSPTGTGVGNQPQHF.

The chain joins TRBV6-6 to TRBJ2-3; no clear D gene. This CDR3 region has 12 residues. Germline V CDR1 and CDR2: MNHNY, SVGAGI (reference sequence). V gave up 5 bases and J gave up 1 base, with 4 bases separating them. CDR3 sequence (DNA): TGTGCCAGCAGTCCGGGCACAGATACGCAGTATTTT. It translates to CASSPGTDTQYF.

The rearrangement uses TRBV19 and TRBJ2-1; D is possibly TRBD1 or TRBD2 (6 bases each). Germline CDR1 LNHDA, CDR2 SQIVND (reference sequence). This CDR3 has 15 residues. Trimming shortened V by 6 bases and J by 1 base, and 13 bases separated the two germline ends. In DNA form, the CDR3 reads TGTGCCAGTAGCAAACAGGGAGGTTCCTACAATGAGCAGTTCTTC. This codes for CASSKQGGSYNEQFF. Drawing the rest from reference TRBV19 and TRBJ2-1, the complete variable domain is DGGITQSPKYLFRKEGQNVTLSCEQNLNHDAMYWYRQDPGQGLRLIYYSQIVNDFQKGDIAEGYSVSREKKESFPLTVTSAQKNPTAFYLCASSKQGGSYNEQFFGPGTRLTVL.

V usage is TRBV7-6 and J usage is TRBJ2-1, with 9 bases that match TRBD2. V trimming: 3 bases; J trimming: 2 bases; junction bases outside the gene matches: 2. Germline V gene data show CDR1 as SGHVS and CDR2 as FNYEAQ. The CDR3 covers 15 residues. The CDR3 sequence: CASSLRGGPYNEQFF. Written as DNA, the CDR3 is TGTGCCAGCAGCTTGCGGGGGGGTCCCTACAATGAGCAGTTCTTC.

The V and J genes are TRBV18 and TRBJ2-1; tentatively, D is TRBD2 (5 bases). Looked up from germline, CDR1 is KGHSH and CDR2 is LQKENI. The CDR3 is 15 amino acids. The V and J ends lost 1 base and 6 bases respectively, with 13 bases between them. CDR3 in amino acids: CASSPLLSRVNEQFF. The CDR3, as DNA: TGTGCCAGCTCACCACTGCTGTCGAGGGTCAATGAGCAGTTCTTC.

The rearrangement joins TRBV4-1 to TRBJ1-4; D not resolved. V was cut by 1 base and J by 3 bases, with 18 bases left in between. The CDR3 has 18 amino acids. Per germline, CDR1 MGHRA and CDR2 YSYEKL. The CDR3 DNA reads TGCGCCAGCAGCCAAGTTGCGGGAACCACCAGAGCTAATGAAAAACTGTTTTTT. Translated, it gives CASSQVAGTTRANEKLFF.

The chain joins TRBV11-2 to TRBJ2-6; no firm D call. The CDR3 length is 13 residues. V lost 3 bases, J lost 2 bases, and 2 bases lay in between. Per germline, CDR1 SGHAT and CDR2 FQNNGV. DNA of the CDR3: TGTGCCAGCAGCTTTACTGGGGCCAACGTCCTGACTTTC. Amino acids: CASSFTGANVLTF.

The chain links TRBV27 to TRBJ2-1; TRBD2 matches 7 bases. The V and J ends lost 6 bases and 4 bases, in that order; junction bases with no gene match: 12. Germline V gene lookup returns CDR1 MNHEY and CDR2 SMNVEV (reference sequence). CDR3 length equals 16 residues. The CDR3, as DNA: TGTGCCAGCAGAGTCCTTACGGGGCGGGAGTACAATGAGCAGTTCTTC. It encodes CASRVLTGREYNEQFF.

The table lists this clone with a few counts. This chain uses TRBV7-9 with TRBJ2-7; 13 bases agree with TRBD2. Germline-derived CDR1 and CDR2 are SEHNR and FQNEAQ (reference sequence). The CDR3 is made up of 16 amino acids. The junction had 10 bases not matched to a gene; V was cut back by 5 bases and J by 6 bases. This chain's CDR3 is CASSPTTGTSGAEQYF. For the CDR3, the DNA is TGTGCCAGCAGCCCAACGACCGGGACTAGCGGGGCCGAGCAGTACTTC.

The chain uses TRBV5-1 and TRBJ2-3; possible D gene TRBD1, 6 bases. V was shortened by 3 bases and J by 8 bases, with 13 bases between the two germline ends. The CDR3 is made up of 13 amino acids. The V gene's germline CDR1 is SGHRS and CDR2 YFSETQ. CDR3 protein: CASSSTQGPTQYF. The DNA of the CDR3 is TGCGCCAGCAGCTCGACACAGGGTCCTACGCAGTATTTT.

This sequence joins TRBV7-2 and TRBJ2-7; no clear D gene. CDR1 is SGHTA and CDR2 is FQGNSA in the germline V gene. With 1 base removed from V and 2 bases from J, the gap between germline ends came to 9 bases. The CDR3 sequence is 14 residues long. The CDR3 loop is CASSLDGRAYEQYF. The DNA for the CDR3 is TGTGCCAGCAGCTTAGACGGCAGAGCCTACGAGCAGTACTTC.

The V and J genes are TRBV7-8 and TRBJ2-7; perhaps TRBD1 as D (6 bases). V gave up 2 bases and J gave up 3 bases, with 11 bases separating them. Germline CDR1 and CDR2: SGHVS and FQNEAQ. CDR3 length: 14 amino acids. The DNA of the CDR3 is TGTGCCAGCAGCTTACCCGGGACATACTACGAGCAGTACTTC. Protein product: CASSLPGTYYEQYF. Full variable domain (rest looked up from reference TRBV7-8 and TRBJ2-7): GAGVSQSPRYKVAKRGQDVALRCDPISGHVSLFWYQQALGQGPEFLTYFQNEAQLDKSGLPSDRFFAERPEGSVSTLKIQRTQQEDSAVYLCASSLPGTYYEQYFGPGTRLTVT.

On this clone: This specimen includes other DNA sequences encoding the same CDR3. V usage is TRBV11-2 and J usage is TRBJ2-7; the match to TRBD2 covers 9 bases. The CDR3 covers 14 residues. Germline CDR1 SGHAT, CDR2 FQNNGV. With 6 bases clipped from V and 4 bases from J, the junction kept 7 bases outside the gene matches. The CDR3 protein is CASSLGAGGYEQYF. The CDR3 nucleotides are TGTGCCAGCAGTTTGGGGGCGGGAGGGTACGAGCAGTACTTC.

This chain uses TRBV7-3 with TRBJ2-5; weak D call: TRBD1 (6 bases). The CDR3 is 14 residues long. Between the trimmed V and J ends, which lost 3 bases and 7 bases, there was a span of 15 bases. In germline, CDR1 is SGHTA, CDR2 FQGTGA. Here the CDR3 DNA reads TGTGCCAGCAGCTTGGGGACATCGTCCGGGACCCAGTACTTC. This sequence encodes CASSLGTSSGTQYF. Combining the CDR3 with reference TRBV7-3 and TRBJ2-5 gives the whole variable domain GAGVSQTPSNKVTEKGKYVELRCDPISGHTALYWYRQSLGQGPEFLIYFQGTGAADDSGLPNDRFFAVRPEGSVSTLKIQRTERGDSAVYLCASSLGTSSGTQYFGPGTRLLVL.

The gene calls are TRBV12-3 or TRBV12-4 and TRBJ1-1; weak D call: TRBD1 (6 bases). V was trimmed by 8 bases and J by 5 bases, leaving 9 bases between them. The CDR3 has 11 amino acids. CDR3 sequence: CASSRGTEAFF. The CDR3 DNA is TGTGCCAGCTCCAGGGGAACTGAAGCTTTCTTT.

This clone was observed once. The chain carries TRBV28 and TRBJ2-6, with D maybe TRBD1 (5 bases). Germline V gene data show CDR1 as MDHEN and CDR2 as SYDVKM. The germline V and J ends were trimmed by 3 bases and 7 bases, with 10 bases remaining between them. The CDR3 is 14 amino acids. CDR3 DNA sequence: TGTGCCAGCAGTTTCGGTGGACACGCCAACGTCCTGACTTTC. Amino acids: CASSFGGHANVLTF.

The gene calls are TRBV7-9 and TRBJ2-1; 7 bases are a match to TRBD2. The CDR3 length is 15 residues. V lost 6 bases, J lost 7 bases, and 12 bases stayed unmatched. CDR1 is SEHNR, CDR2 FQNEAQ, per germline (reference sequence). The DNA of the CDR3 is TGTGCCAGCAGTTCCATGGCGGGAGCCGGGAATGAGCAGTTCTTC. Amino acids: CASSSMAGAGNEQFF.

Concerning this clone itself: In the same sample, other DNA sequences code for this CDR3. The chain employs TRBV5-1 and TRBJ1-6; TRBD1 matches 7 bases. The germline CDR1 and CDR2 sequences are SGHRS and YFSETQ. V shed 0 bases, J shed 10 bases, and the junction held 4 bases outside the gene matches. The CDR3 runs to 14 residues. The CDR3 loop reads CASSLGQGESPLHF. CDR3 in DNA: TGCGCCAGCAGCTTGGGACAGGGCGAGTCACCCCTCCACTTT.

V gene TRBV6-2 or TRBV6-3 combines with J gene TRBJ1-1; possible D gene TRBD1, 6 bases. CDR3 length equals 15 residues. CDR1 and CDR2 (germline): MNHEY, SVGEGT. V shed 6 bases and J shed 1 base, with 15 bases lying between them. The CDR3 loop is CASSLAGTTNTEAFF. In DNA form, the CDR3 reads TGTGCCAGCAGCCTCGCTGGGACAACGAACACTGAAGCTTTCTTT.

The chain recombines TRBV7-6 with TRBJ2-1, with 10 nucleotides matching TRBD2. The CDR3 spans 17 residues. Germline trimming cut 6 bases from V and 9 bases from J; bases unmatched to any gene: 17. The germline gives CDR1 SGHVS, CDR2 FNYEAQ. The DNA for the CDR3 is TGTGCCAGCAGTTCCATGTGGGGGACTAGCGAGCGCCGTGAGCAGTTCTTC. This sequence encodes CASSSMWGTSERREQFF.

The chain carries TRBV3-1 (or the pseudogene TRBV3-2) and TRBJ2-1; 14 nucleotides agree with TRBD2. Per germline, CDR1 LGHDT and CDR2 YNNKEL (reference sequence). V gave up 4 bases and J gave up 6 bases; unmatched junction bases: 2. The CDR3 has 15 amino acids. The CDR3 sequence: CASSRGTSGSNEQFF. The CDR3 nucleotides read TGTGCCAGCAGCCGAGGGACTAGCGGGAGCAATGAGCAGTTCTTC.

The rearrangement uses TRBV19 and TRBJ2-3; unclear D gene. V lost 5 bases and J lost 6, with 18 bases in between. Germline V lookup: CDR1 LNHDA, CDR2 SQIVND (reference sequence). This CDR3 spans 15 amino acids. Here the CDR3 DNA reads TGTGCCAGTAGTGTGGCGGCACCGATACCGGATACGCAGTATTTT. Amino acid sequence: CASSVAAPIPDTQYF.

This chain links TRBV4-2 with TRBJ2-1; D is perhaps TRBD2 (6 bases). V was trimmed by 0 bases and J by 6 bases, leaving 9 bases between them. CDR3 length: 14 amino acids. Germline V gives CDR1 LGHNA, CDR2 YNFKEQ. The CDR3 loop reads CASSQEWGVNEQFF. The CDR3 DNA is TGTGCCAGCAGCCAAGAATGGGGGGTCAATGAGCAGTTCTTC.